This entry features one TCR beta chain sequence. Its antigen is not known. Assay used: immunoSEQ multiplex PCR; TCRdb lists only in-frame clones, some missing. This sample yields 120,000 or so clones, of which roughly 80% are seen a single time; approximately 3% belongs to the top ten. This CDR3 contains 16 residues. Germline V CDR1 and CDR2: LNHDA, SQIVND (reference sequence). Trimming took 4 bases from V and 1 from J, leaving 11 bases between them. This sample is drawn from a study of identifying expanded T cells in peripheral blood. Study results and limitations: Roughly two-week clone count variance significantly increased as total template count grew. Differentially abundant clones: about 1.2 between replicates, 15 to 17 at around 15 days, 19 to 20 at four.

The sample taken for sequencing was blood. The chain is built from TRBV19 and TRBJ2-6, with D possibly TRBD1 on 6 matching bases. This clonotype was obtained from a person aged 18 to 75 in good health. The CDR3: CASSTRGYSGANVLTF. The CDR3 DNA reads TGTGCCAGTAGTACCAGGGGATATTCTGGGGCCAACGTCCTGACTTTC.